This T cell receptor beta chain was captured in a study of shared clonotypes between healthy human individuals. Study findings and constraints: Relative to memory subsets, naive subsets generally showed larger estimated richness.

Germline V gene sequence: CDR1 SGHDT, CDR2 YYEEEE. V dropped 5 bases and J dropped 3; count of bases not matched to a gene: 6. The CDR3 contains 14 residues. Details on this clone: Its antigen is currently unknown.

The table came from immunoSEQ multiplex PCR; TCRdb's copy has only in-frame clones and leaves some out. The table lists millions of clones, about 95% of them singletons. J is TRBJ2-7 and V is TRBV5-6, with 9 nucleotides matching TRBD1. This clonotype was obtained from a man aged 18 to 30 in good health. The source material was naive CD4+ T cells sorted from blood. Indicated subset: CD45RA+ positively selected. CDR3 nucleotides: TGTGCCAGCAGACCGACGGGACAGGGCTACGAGCAGTACTTC. Encoded protein: CASRPTGQGYEQYF.